Sequencing of this TCR beta chain was carried out in a study of blood T cell repertoires in COVID-19. At the level of the study: Sites in the United States, Italy and Spain provided acute and convalescent COVID-19 samples.

Trimming took 11 bases from V and 2 from J, leaving 15 bases between them. Germline CDR1 is MRHNA and CDR2 is SNTAGT. This CDR3 has 13 residues. Some clones are missing from TCRdb's copy, which holds only in-frame ones; the method was immunoSEQ multiplex PCR. The sample consists of 200,000 or so clones, 70% to 90% of them appearing once. Sequenced material: peripheral blood. This rearrangement joins TRBV6-4 to TRBJ1-2, with D possibly matching TRBD1 (6 bases). The TCR originated in a man between 65 and 85 years old with active or convalescent COVID-19. This chain's CDR3 is CAPNGQPNYGYTF. The CDR3 DNA reads TGTGCCCCAAACGGACAGCCCAACTATGGCTACACCTTC.